Shown below are 9 T cell receptor beta chains from a single sample sequenced in a study of identical twins. TCRdb fed the 5' RACE reads into MiXCR, producing one record per CDR3 protein. The table includes approximately 350,000 distinct CDR3 sequences, approximately 13% detected once. This sample was shared with a second study, whose subject was yellow fever vaccine responses in identical twins.

Sample: CD8+ T cells sorted from blood. The receptors here all came from a woman aged 18-29 years in good health.

V gene TRBV12-5 combines with J gene TRBJ2-1, with D possibly being TRBD2 (6 bases). The CDR3 has 18 residues. CDR1 is LGHNT and CDR2 is FRNRAP in the germline V gene. The V end lost 2 bases, the J end lost 7 bases, and 24 bases lay between the germline ends. CDR3 sequence reads: CASGLPTGGGSSRNEQFF. The DNA for the CDR3 is TGTGCTAGTGGTTTGCCGACCGGTGGGGGGAGTTCGCGGAATGAGCAGTTCTTC. Full variable domain (outside the CDR3, taken from reference TRBV12-5 and TRBJ2-1): DARVTQTPRHKVTEMGQEVTMRCQPILGHNTVFWYRQTMMQGLELLAYFRNRAPLDDSGMPKDRFSAEMPDATLATLKIQPSEPRDSAVYFCASGLPTGGGSSRNEQFFGPGTRLTVL.

The chain uses TRBV4-2 and TRBJ2-3; possibly TRBD2 for D (5 bases). The CDR3 has 15 residues. The germline gives CDR1 LGHNA, CDR2 YNFKEQ. V shed 0 bases and J shed 2 bases, with 9 bases lying between them. CDR3 nucleotides: TGTGCCAGCAGCCAAGAGCTAGCCTCCACAGATACGCAGTATTTT. Translated, it gives CASSQELASTDTQYF.

There are a few counts of this clonotype. The CDR3 nucleotides read TGTGCCAGCAGTCCCGGGACAGGGGTGGGAAATGAGCAGTTCTTC. Its translation is CASSPGTGVGNEQFF. This chain connects TRBV28 to TRBJ2-1, with TRBD1 matching over 10 bases. Germline V gene data show CDR1 as MDHEN and CDR2 as SYDVKM. This CDR3 is built from 15 residues. The V and J ends lost 5 bases and 7 bases, in that order; junction bases with no gene match: 8.

This clonotype was recorded many times. The chain has TRBV12-3 or TRBV12-4 and TRBJ2-1; D is uncertain. The CDR3 has 16 residues. V was cut by 7 bases and J by 0 bases, with 16 bases left in between. CDR3 residues: CASTSHRITSYNEQFF. CDR3 DNA: TGTGCCAGCACTTCACATCGAATTACCTCCTACAATGAGCAGTTCTTC.

The sample holds a few counts of this clonotype. The rearrangement joins TRBV7-7 to TRBJ2-2, with TRBD2 matching 11 bases. Per the germline V gene, CDR1 is SSHAT and CDR2 is FNYEAQ (reference sequence). This CDR3 is 18 amino acids long. The V gene end was trimmed by 5 bases and the J gene end by 7 bases; junction bases not matched to a gene: 15. CDR3 loop: CASSLSQTSGILDGELFF. The CDR3 region has the DNA TGTGCCAGCAGCCTCTCCCAGACTAGCGGGATCCTGGACGGGGAGCTGTTTTTT. The full variable domain, its missing parts supplied by reference TRBV7-7 and TRBJ2-2, is GAGVSQSPRYKVTKRGQDVTLRCDPISSHATLYWYQQALGQGPEFLTYFNYEAQPDKSGLPSDRFSAERPEGSISTLTIQRTEQRDSAMYRCASSLSQTSGILDGELFFGEGSRLTVL.

The chain joins TRBV28 to TRBJ2-1; tentative D call: TRBD2 (6 bases). The CDR3 is 16 residues long. Germline-derived CDR1 and CDR2 are MDHEN and SYDVKM. V lost 5 bases and J lost 5, with 19 bases in between. The CDR3 sequence is CASSLSGTREDNEQFF. The CDR3 DNA reads as TGTGCCAGCAGTCTCTCGGGAACGCGGGAAGACAATGAGCAGTTCTTC.

This clonotype appeared many times. The chain uses TRBV12-3 or TRBV12-4 and TRBJ2-7; TRBD2 matches at 7 bases. J gave up 0 bases and V 5 bases, and 4 bases lay outside the gene matches. CDR3 size: 14 residues. This CDR3 reads CASSLSGFSYEQYV. The CDR3 nucleotides read TGTGCCAGCAGTCTTAGCGGGTTCTCCTACGAGCAGTACGTC.

The gene calls are TRBV28 and TRBJ1-1; 9 bases fit TRBD1. The CDR3 contains 14 residues. The V gene's germline CDR1 is MDHEN and CDR2 SYDVKM. J was trimmed by 5 bases and V by 7 bases; bases with no gene match: 8. The CDR3 DNA sequence: TGTGCCAGCATAAACAGGGGGCGCGGGACTGAAGCTTTCTTT. This translates into CASINRGRGTEAFF.

The table lists this clonotype with a few counts. The V and J genes are TRBV7-9 and TRBJ1-2, with TRBD1 matching 7 bases. Germline CDR1 SEHNR, CDR2 FQNEAQ (reference sequence). The CDR3 contains 15 residues. V gave up 6 bases and J gave up 4 bases; unmatched junction bases: 11. Here the CDR3 reads CASSSGTALVYGYTF. The CDR3 DNA is TGTGCCAGCAGTTCCGGGACAGCCCTTGTCTATGGCTACACCTTC.